The T cell receptor (beta chain) under discussion was sequenced for a study of cytomegalovirus exposure and HLA in healthy donors. Background on the study: Some 77 million unique TCRs from HLA-typed donors were held in an early release of data. Study-wide results and caveats: Productive rates of about 87% or about 30% were seen for most TCR beta V segments in an earlier analysis. A few chains tied to CMV proved CMV antigen-specific in vitro.

The table lists this clone with a few counts. Its target is not known. This PCR relied on a set of 60 Vbeta primers and 13 Jbeta primers. Data came from immunoSEQ multiplex PCR; TCRdb stores just in-frame clones and leaves some out. In the table there are 150,000 to 200,000 clones, 76% of which are singletons. This CDR3 has 12 amino acids. V lost 5 bases and J 4 bases, leaving 11 bases between the germline ends. Germline lookup yields CDR1 GTSNPN and CDR2 SVGIG (reference sequence). This clonotype was sampled from a young man in good health and CMV-seronegative. The chain employs TRBV30 and TRBJ1-2; D remains unclear. What was sequenced was PBMCs. CDR3: CAWGETLYGYTF. The CDR3 DNA reads as TGTGCCTGGGGGGAGACCCTCTATGGCTACACCTTC.